The entry below gives a single TCR beta chain sequence along with its context. What it binds is unknown. Primers: 60 Vbeta forward and 13 Jbeta reverse. Using immunoSEQ multiplex PCR, the repertoire was profiled, and TCRdb retains in-frame clones only, with some absent. The profile shows more than 95,000 clones, under 65% of them singletons. The data belong to a study of cytomegalovirus exposure and HLA in healthy donors. Study-wide findings and caveats: In a later analysis, a genetic analysis reported fewer productive-TCR N-insertions in an Asian-associated ancestry cluster than the cohort average. A link between a missense DCLRE1C variant and TCR beta V- and J-gene trimming emerged from a later analysis. Reportedly, HLA-A and HLA-B alleles of most subjects were accurately predicted from TCR beta.

Germline CDR1 is SGHRS and CDR2 is YFSETQ. CDR3 length: 13 residues. V shed 3 bases, J shed 7 bases, and the junction held 2 bases outside the gene matches. The TCR was taken from a man aged 55-75 years in good health and CMV-seronegative. This rearrangement joins TRBV5-1 to TRBJ2-7; the match to TRBD2 covers 12 bases. The sequencing sample was made of PBMCs. The CDR3 DNA follows: TGCGCCAGCAGCTCCCTAGCGGGAGGGGAGCAGTACTTC. Its translation: CASSSLAGGEQYF.